This T cell receptor beta chain is from a study of regulatory T cells in long-lasting Graves disease. About the research overall: Newly diagnosed Graves' patients had taken antithyroid drugs under 3 months.

The table lists this clonotype with a few counts. iRepertoire HTBI primers and Arm-PCR of CDR3 regions built TCR beta libraries. In the original processing: Detected in the samples were some 68 TRBV and about 15 TRBJ segments. TCRdb re-called the multiplex PCR reads through MiXCR, storing one row per CDR3 protein. The V and J calls follow TCRdb's processing rather than the paper's. In the table there are around 450,000 distinct CDR3 sequences, 15% of which are singletons. V gave up 3 bases and J gave up 2 bases; unmatched junction bases: 4. This CDR3 is 15 amino acids long. From germline, CDR1 is GTSNPN and CDR2 SVGIG (reference sequence). Noted time point: newly diagnosed GD, antithyroid drugs for less than 3 months. PBMCs provided the RNA from which the TCR library was made. Doctors identified Graves' disease using the American Thyroid Association guidelines. EDTA tubes held 8 to 10 milliliters of peripheral blood from each patient.

This same sample was also taken into another study, of T cells in Graves' hyperthyroidism and ophthalmopathy.

The rearrangement links TRBV30 to TRBJ2-1; 10 positions agree with TRBD2. The sample consisted of peripheral blood mononuclear cells (PBMCs), taken at new diagnosis, from a patient treated with antithyroid drugs. The clonotype comes from a woman in her 30s with Graves disease. CDR3 bases: TGTGCCTGGAGGGAAGCGGGGGGGGCCTACAATGAGCAGTTCTTC. Amino acids: CAWREAGGAYNEQFF.